The 10 T cell receptor beta chains presented below share a single source sample, sequenced in a study of regulatory T cells in long-lasting Graves disease. Regarding time point: newly diagnosed GD, antithyroid drugs for less than 3 months. The TCR library was prepared using RNA isolated from PBMCs. Both iRepertoire HTBI primers and Arm-PCR of CDR3 regions were used to build the TCR beta libraries. A single record per CDR3 protein comes from TCRdb applying MiXCR to the multiplex PCR reads. The table has some 490,000 distinct CDR3 sequences, approximately 12% seen once. The same data also went into a second study, on T cells in Graves' hyperthyroidism and ophthalmopathy.

Sequenced material: peripheral blood mononuclear cells (PBMCs), taken at new diagnosis, from a patient treated with antithyroid drugs. The receptors derive from a woman aged 25 to 39 with Graves disease.

This clonotype was counted only a few times. One base away lies a much larger clone, so this may be a sequencing read error. This chain connects TRBV7-2 to TRBJ1-6; 10 nucleotides agree with TRBD1. The CDR3 is made up of 15 amino acids. After removal of 6 bases from V and 7 bases from J, the junction contained 6 bases not matched to a gene. Germline CDR1 reads SGHTA; CDR2 reads FQGNSA. The CDR3 loop is CASRTGGAGNSPLHF. The CDR3 bases are TGTGCCAGCAGGACAGGGGGCGCGGGGAATTCACCCCTCCACTTT.

This clonotype was detected many times. V gene TRBV15 combines with J gene TRBJ2-3; D gene ambiguous. The germline CDR1 and CDR2 sequences are LNHNV and YYDKDF (reference sequence). V was clipped by 6 bases and J by 2 bases, with 6 bases between them. The CDR3 loop spans 12 amino acids. CDR3 residues: CATREITDTQYF. CDR3 DNA sequence: TGTGCCACCAGGGAAATCACAGATACGCAGTATTTT. The whole variable domain, remainder taken from reference TRBV15 and TRBJ2-3, is DAMVIQNPRYQVTQFGKPVTLSCSQTLNHNVMYWYQQKSSQAPKLLFHYYDKDFNNEADTPDNFQSRRPNTSFCFLDIRSPGLGDTAMYLCATREITDTQYFGPGTRLTVL.

This clonotype has at least ten counts. The gene calls are TRBV2 and TRBJ2-7; perhaps TRBD1 as D (6 bases). V lost 5 bases to trimming and J lost 3 bases, with 20 bases between them. The CDR3 has 16 amino acids. From germline, CDR1 is SNHLY and CDR2 FYNNEI. CDR3 coding DNA: TGTGCCAGCAGTACCCCCGGGACAACCAGCCTCTACGAGCAGTACTTC. Protein product: CASSTPGTTSLYEQYF.

This clonotype has only a few counts. J is TRBJ2-1 and V is TRBV5-8; D remains ambiguous. This CDR3 comprises 14 residues. Germline CDR1 reads SGHTS; CDR2 reads YDEGEE. The V and J ends lost 1 base and 12 bases respectively, with 17 bases between them. In nucleotides, the CDR3 is TGTGCCAGCAGCTTGTCTGGCGGAGTATGGGTGCAGTTCTTC. Translation: CASSLSGGVWVQFF.

This clonotype was observed many times. The chain links TRBV7-3 to TRBJ1-1, with a possible D match to TRBD1 (5 bases). The CDR3 is 15 residues long. CDR1 and CDR2 (germline): SGHTA, FQGTGA. V lost 5 bases and J 0 bases, leaving 13 bases between the germline ends. This chain's CDR3 is CASSRGLGMNTEAFF. Here the CDR3 DNA reads TGTGCCAGCAGCAGGGGCTTGGGTATGAACACTGAAGCTTTCTTT. The entire variable domain, with the rest obtained from reference TRBV7-3 and TRBJ1-1, is as follows: GAGVSQTPSNKVTEKGKYVELRCDPISGHTALYWYRQSLGQGPEFLIYFQGTGAADDSGLPNDRFFAVRPEGSVSTLKIQRTERGDSAVYLCASSRGLGMNTEAFFGQGTRLTVV.

This clonotype was seen ten or more times. The rearrangement joins TRBV2 to TRBJ2-1, with D possibly matching TRBD2 (5 bases). CDR1 and CDR2 from the germline V gene are SNHLY and FYNNEI. Between the trimmed V and J ends, which lost 1 base and 3 bases, there was a span of 7 bases. The CDR3 length is 14 residues. CDR3 DNA sequence: TGTGCCAGCAGTGAAGTTCGGGACTACAATGAGCAGTTCTTC. It encodes CASSEVRDYNEQFF.

This clonotype was seen at least ten times. The J gene is TRBJ1-1, the V gene TRBV20-1, with unresolved D. The V end was cut by 3 bases, the J end by 0 bases, with 17 bases between. Per germline, CDR1 DFQATT and CDR2 SNEGSKA (reference sequence). This CDR3 is 16 amino acids long. CDR3 nucleotides: TGCAGTGCTAGTCTAGTCGGTGAATTCATGAACACTGAAGCTTTCTTT. Encoded protein: CSASLVGEFMNTEAFF.

This clonotype was detected many times. V usage is TRBV7-2 and J usage is TRBJ2-1; TRBD2 matches at 11 bases. CDR1 and CDR2 (germline): SGHTA, FQGNSA. J lost 4 bases, V lost 5 bases, and 4 bases had no gene match. This CDR3 is built from 15 residues. For the CDR3, the DNA is TGTGCCAGCAGCCGAGCTAGCGGGGGGTACAATGAGCAGTTCTTC. Translating it yields CASSRASGGYNEQFF.

This sequence joins TRBV6-4 and TRBJ1-5, with D possibly TRBD1 on 5 matching bases. V lost 10 bases and J 4 bases, leaving 14 bases between the germline ends. CDR3 size: 13 residues. The germline CDR1 and CDR2 sequences are MRHNA and SNTAGT. The CDR3 spells CATGLGQNQPQHF. The CDR3, as DNA: TGTGCCACGGGTTTGGGGCAAAATCAGCCCCAGCATTTT.

This clonotype was counted only a few times. The V gene is TRBV11-2, the J gene TRBJ1-2, with D possibly being TRBD1 (6 bases). This CDR3 contains 14 residues. The germline V gene has CDR1 SGHAT and CDR2 FQNNGV. Trimming left V 4 bases short and J 7 bases short, with 16 bases between. CDR3 loop: CASSSNLAGAGYTF. The CDR3 nucleotides read TGTGCCAGCAGCTCTAATCTTGCGGGGGCTGGCTACACCTTC.